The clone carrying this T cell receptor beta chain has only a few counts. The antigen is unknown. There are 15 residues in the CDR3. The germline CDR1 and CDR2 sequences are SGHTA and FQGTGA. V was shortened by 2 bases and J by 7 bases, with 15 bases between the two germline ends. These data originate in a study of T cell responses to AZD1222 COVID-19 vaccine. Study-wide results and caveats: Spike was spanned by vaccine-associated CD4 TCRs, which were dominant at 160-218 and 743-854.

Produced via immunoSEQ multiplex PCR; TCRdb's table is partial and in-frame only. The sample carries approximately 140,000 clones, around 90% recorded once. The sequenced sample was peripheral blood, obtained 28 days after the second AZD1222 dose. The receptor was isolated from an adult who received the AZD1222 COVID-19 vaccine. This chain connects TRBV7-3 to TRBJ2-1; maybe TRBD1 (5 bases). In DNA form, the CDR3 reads TGTGCCAGCAGCTTAGATAGGGGTATCGGGAATGAGCAGTTCTTC. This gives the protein CASSLDRGIGNEQFF.